This TCR beta chain was observed in a study of cytomegalovirus exposure and HLA in healthy donors. Researchers ran the PCR with 60 Vbeta and 13 Jbeta primers. Using immunoSEQ multiplex PCR, the repertoire was profiled, and TCRdb retains in-frame clones only, with some absent. The sample comprises 210,000 or so clones, under 85% of which are singletons, and about a tenth rests with the top ten. This cohort consisted of healthy bone marrow donors. The CDR3 runs 18 residues. The V and J ends lost 3 bases and 5 bases respectively, with 23 bases between them. Germline V gene lookup returns CDR1 LGHNA and CDR2 YSLEER.

Sequencing was done on a sample of PBMCs. The receptor comes from a woman between 50 and 59 years old in good health and CMV-seropositive. V is TRBV4-3 and J is TRBJ2-1; weak D call: TRBD1 (5 bases). The CDR3 reads CASSHGAPNMGWNNEQFF. The CDR3 region has the DNA TGCGCCAGCAGCCATGGGGCCCCCAACATGGGCTGGAACAATGAGCAGTTCTTC.